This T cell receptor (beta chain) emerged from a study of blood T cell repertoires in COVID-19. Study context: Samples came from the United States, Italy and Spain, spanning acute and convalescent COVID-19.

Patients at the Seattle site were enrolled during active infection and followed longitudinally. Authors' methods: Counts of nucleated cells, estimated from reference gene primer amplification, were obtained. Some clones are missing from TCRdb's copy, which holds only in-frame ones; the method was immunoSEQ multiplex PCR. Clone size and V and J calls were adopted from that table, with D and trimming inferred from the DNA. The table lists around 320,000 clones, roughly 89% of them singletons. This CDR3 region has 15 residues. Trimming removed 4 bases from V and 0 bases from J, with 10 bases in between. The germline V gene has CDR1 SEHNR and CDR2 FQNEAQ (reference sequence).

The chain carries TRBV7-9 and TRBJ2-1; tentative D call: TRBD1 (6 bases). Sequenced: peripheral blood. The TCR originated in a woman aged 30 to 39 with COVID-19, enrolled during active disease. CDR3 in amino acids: CASSSNRDSYNEQFF. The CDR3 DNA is TGTGCCAGCAGCTCAAACAGGGACTCCTACAATGAGCAGTTCTTC. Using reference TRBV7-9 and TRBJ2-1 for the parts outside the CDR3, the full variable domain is DTGVSQNPRHKITKRGQNVTFRCDPISEHNRLYWYRQTLGQGPEFLTYFQNEAQLEKSRLLSDRFSAERPKGSFSTLEIQRTEQGDSAMYLCASSSNRDSYNEQFFGPGTRLTVL.